The 24 T cell receptor beta chains presented below share a single source sample, sequenced in a study of T cells expressing NK-cell markers. TCRdb reprocessed the 5' RACE reads, keeping one entry per CDR3 protein, no DNA. Its table lists about 390,000 distinct CDR3 sequences. The sequenced material came from blood T cells: a sorted CD56 or NKG2C T cell subset, CD4+ or CD8+ T cells, or bulk PBMC T cells (not recorded which). All receptors derive from a woman between 50 and 59 years old in good health.

J is TRBJ1-4 and V is TRBV10-3; absent DNA, TCRdb's TRBD1 call cannot be checked. This CDR3 has 13 amino acids. Germline CDR1 reads ENHRY; CDR2 reads SYGVKD. The CDR3 is CAISEVPGEKLFF.

The chain employs TRBV7-9 and TRBJ1-2. The CDR3 is made up of 15 amino acids. CDR1 is SEHNR, CDR2 FQNEAQ, per germline (reference sequence). The CDR3 sequence is CASSLQAPTSDGYTF.

The J gene is TRBJ2-1, the V gene TRBV20-1; TCRdb's D call, TRBD2, is unchecked because there is no DNA. The CDR3 runs 15 residues. Looked up from germline, CDR1 is DFQATT and CDR2 is SNEGSKA (reference sequence). CDR3 sequence reads: CSATKTSGRYNEQFF.

The genes are TRBV20-1 and TRBJ1-2; TCRdb's D gene call, TRBD1, goes unchecked for lack of DNA. This CDR3 has 13 residues. The germline CDR1 and CDR2 sequences are DFQATT and SNEGSKA (reference sequence). This CDR3 is CSAARDRVQGYTF.

The chain is built from TRBV9 and TRBJ1-2; no DNA is available, so the TRBD1 call from TCRdb remains unchecked. CDR1 SGDLS and CDR2 YYNGEE come from the germline V gene. This CDR3 region has 14 residues. CDR3 residues: CASSVDQGGYGYTF.

The V call is TRBV5-5, the J call TRBJ2-5; TCRdb's D call, TRBD2, is unchecked because there is no DNA. This CDR3 contains 14 residues. From germline, CDR1 is SGHKS and CDR2 YYEKEE (reference sequence). The CDR3 sequence is CASSLPDFQETQYF.

CDR3 in amino acids: CSARGVTGNYYEQYF. J is TRBJ2-7 and V is TRBV20-1; no DNA is available, so the TRBD1 call from TCRdb remains unchecked. CDR3 size: 15 residues. CDR1 is DFQATT, CDR2 SNEGSKA, per germline (reference sequence).

The chain has TRBV20-1 and TRBJ1-2; as DNA is missing, the TRBD1 call by TCRdb cannot be tested. Germline lookup yields CDR1 DFQATT and CDR2 SNEGSKA (reference sequence). The CDR3 length is 13 residues. The CDR3 spells CSATSGRYYGYTF.

The rearrangement links TRBV4-2 to TRBJ2-2. The CDR3 is made up of 14 amino acids. The V gene's germline CDR1 is LGHNA and CDR2 YNFKEQ. CDR3 region: CASSQEWETGELFF.

The chain combines TRBV11-2 with TRBJ2-7; TCRdb lists TRBD2, though no DNA is available to test this call. CDR1 is SGHAT and CDR2 is FQNNGV in the germline V gene. The CDR3 covers 15 residues. The chain's CDR3 is CASSLTESLPYEQYF.

V is TRBV4-1 and J is TRBJ1-6. Germline V CDR1 and CDR2: MGHRA, YSYEKL. The CDR3 is made up of 15 amino acids. CDR3 residues: CASSQFDMVHSPLHF.

This chain links TRBV6-5 with TRBJ1-1. Looked up from germline, CDR1 is MNHEY and CDR2 is SVGAGI. The CDR3 extends over 12 amino acids. The CDR3 loop reads CASNSPGTEAFF.

The rearrangement links TRBV18 to TRBJ2-3. This CDR3 region has 15 residues. Germline CDR1 is KGHSH and CDR2 is LQKENI. The CDR3: CASSDPAVYQILQYF.

The CDR3 region is CASIYSGVNNEQFF. This chain connects TRBV7-9 to TRBJ2-1; TCRdb names TRBD2, which stays unverified in the absence of DNA. CDR3 length: 14 residues. Germline CDR1 and CDR2: SEHNR and FQNEAQ (reference sequence).

V gene TRBV5-1 combines with J gene TRBJ2-1. The CDR3 length is 15 residues. Germline values: CDR1 SGHRS, CDR2 YFSETQ. CDR3 sequence: CASSLVGSSYNEQFF.

The chain couples TRBV12-3 or TRBV12-4 to TRBJ1-1. The CDR3 consists of 15 residues. The CDR3 sequence: CASITTGPRSAEAFF.

J is TRBJ2-1 and V is TRBV3-1. From germline, CDR1 is LGHDT and CDR2 YNNKEL (reference sequence). The CDR3 has 15 amino acids. This CDR3 reads CASSQDVVSYNEQFF.

V and J are TRBV5-1 and TRBJ2-4. The germline CDR1 and CDR2 sequences are SGHRS and YFSETQ. The CDR3 is 14 amino acids. The CDR3: CASRIDPTENIQYF.

The V gene is TRBV19, the J gene TRBJ2-1; TCRdb gives TRBD2 as the D gene, but with no DNA this cannot be confirmed. The germline V gene encodes CDR1 LNHDA and CDR2 SQIVND (reference sequence). The CDR3 sequence is 13 residues long. CDR3 sequence reads: CASSTGLAHEQFF.

The J gene is TRBJ2-2, the V gene TRBV5-4; there is no DNA to check the TCRdb D call of TRBD2. The CDR3 has 14 residues. Germline V lookup: CDR1 SGHNT, CDR2 YYREEE (reference sequence). The CDR3 here is CASSLDGSAGELFF.

The CDR3 here is CASSQEGGLYSNSPLHF. The rearrangement links TRBV4-1 to TRBJ1-6; the TCRdb call, TRBD1, lacks DNA for checking. Germline CDR1 is MGHRA and CDR2 is YSYEKL. The CDR3 extends over 17 amino acids.

The V gene is TRBV7-9, the J gene TRBJ1-6; lacking DNA, the TRBD1 call made by TCRdb goes unchecked. Germline lookup yields CDR1 SEHNR and CDR2 FQNEAQ (reference sequence). The CDR3 has 17 amino acids. CDR3 region: CASSRGTGATGNSPLHF.

The chain recombines TRBV18 with TRBJ1-2. The CDR3 extends over 13 amino acids. The germline V gene encodes CDR1 KGHSH and CDR2 LQKENI. The CDR3 protein is CASSPLENYGYTF.

This chain links TRBV28 with TRBJ1-5; TCRdb's D call of TRBD1 is untestable without DNA. Germline V CDR1 and CDR2: MDHEN, SYDVKM. CDR3 length: 16 residues. The CDR3 protein is CASSSSRAGGTQPQHF.